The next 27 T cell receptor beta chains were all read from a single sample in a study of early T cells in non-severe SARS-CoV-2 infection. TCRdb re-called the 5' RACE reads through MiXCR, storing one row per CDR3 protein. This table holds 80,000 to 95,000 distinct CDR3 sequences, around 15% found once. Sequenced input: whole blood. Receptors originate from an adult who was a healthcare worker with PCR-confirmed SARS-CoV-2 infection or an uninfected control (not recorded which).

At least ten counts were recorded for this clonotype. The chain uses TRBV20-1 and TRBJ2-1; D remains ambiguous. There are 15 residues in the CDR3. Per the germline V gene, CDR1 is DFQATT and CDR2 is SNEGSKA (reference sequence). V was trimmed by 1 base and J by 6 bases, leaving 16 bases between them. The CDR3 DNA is TGCAGTGCTAGAGCCCAGATTTCTAGGCTCAATGAGCAGTTCTTC. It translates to CSARAQISRLNEQFF.

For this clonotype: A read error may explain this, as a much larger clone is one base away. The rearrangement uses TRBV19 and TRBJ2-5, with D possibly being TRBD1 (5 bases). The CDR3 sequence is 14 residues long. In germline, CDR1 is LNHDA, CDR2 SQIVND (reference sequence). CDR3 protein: CASRDTSRQETLYF. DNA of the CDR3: TGTGCCAGTAGGGACACTTCACGTCAAGAGACCCTGTACTTC.

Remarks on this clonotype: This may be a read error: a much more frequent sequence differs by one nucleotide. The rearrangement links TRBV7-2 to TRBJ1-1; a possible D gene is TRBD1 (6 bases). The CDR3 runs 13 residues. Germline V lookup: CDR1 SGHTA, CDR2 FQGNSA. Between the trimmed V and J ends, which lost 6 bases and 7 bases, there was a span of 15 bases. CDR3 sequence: CASRQNRDIEAFF. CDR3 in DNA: TGTGCCAGCAGACAAAACAGGGACATTGAAGCTTTCTTT. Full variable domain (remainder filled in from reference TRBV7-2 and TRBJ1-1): GAGVSQSPSNKVTEKGKDVELRCDPISGHTALYWYRQSLGQGLEFLIYFQGNSAPDKSGLPSDRFSAERTGGSVSTLTIQRTQQEDSAVYLCASRQNRDIEAFFGQGTRLTVV.

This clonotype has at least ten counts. The CDR3 DNA sequence: TGTGCCAGTAGTATTGCCGGGCCACCCCTCCACTTT. This sequence encodes CASSIAGPPLHF. The V gene is TRBV19, the J gene TRBJ1-6; D remains unclear. Trimming cost V 3 bases and J 11 bases, with 8 bases left between them. CDR3 length: 12 amino acids. CDR1 and CDR2 (germline): LNHDA, SQIVND (reference sequence).

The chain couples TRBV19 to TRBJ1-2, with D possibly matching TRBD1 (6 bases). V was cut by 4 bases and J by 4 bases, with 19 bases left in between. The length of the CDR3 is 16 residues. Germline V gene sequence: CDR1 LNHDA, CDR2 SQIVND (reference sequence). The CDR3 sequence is CASSTVAIQGGYGYTF. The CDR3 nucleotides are TGTGCCAGTAGTACGGTGGCCATACAGGGCGGCTATGGCTACACCTTC. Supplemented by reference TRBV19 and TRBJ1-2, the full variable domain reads DGGITQSPKYLFRKEGQNVTLSCEQNLNHDAMYWYRQDPGQGLRLIYYSQIVNDFQKGDIAEGYSVSREKKESFPLTVTSAQKNPTAFYLCASSTVAIQGGYGYTFGSGTRLTVV.

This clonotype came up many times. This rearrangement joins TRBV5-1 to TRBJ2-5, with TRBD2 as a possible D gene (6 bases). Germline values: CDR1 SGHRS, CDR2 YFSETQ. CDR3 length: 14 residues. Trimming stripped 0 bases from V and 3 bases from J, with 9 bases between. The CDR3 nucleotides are TGCGCCAGCAGCTTGGGACAGCGGGAAGAGACCCAGTACTTC. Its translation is CASSLGQREETQYF. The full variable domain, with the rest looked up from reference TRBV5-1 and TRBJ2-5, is KAGVTQTPRYLIKTRGQQVTLSCSPISGHRSVSWYQQTPGQGLQFLFEYFSETQRNKGNFPGRFSGRQFSNSRSEMNVSTLELGDSALYLCASSLGQREETQYFGPGTRLLVL.

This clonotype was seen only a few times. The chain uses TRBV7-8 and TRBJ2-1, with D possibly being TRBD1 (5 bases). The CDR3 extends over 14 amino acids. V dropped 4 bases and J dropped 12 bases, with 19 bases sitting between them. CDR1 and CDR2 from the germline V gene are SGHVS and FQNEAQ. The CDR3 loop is CASSSPRVLKSQFF. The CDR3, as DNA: TGTGCCAGCAGCTCCCCCAGGGTATTAAAATCGCAGTTCTTC.

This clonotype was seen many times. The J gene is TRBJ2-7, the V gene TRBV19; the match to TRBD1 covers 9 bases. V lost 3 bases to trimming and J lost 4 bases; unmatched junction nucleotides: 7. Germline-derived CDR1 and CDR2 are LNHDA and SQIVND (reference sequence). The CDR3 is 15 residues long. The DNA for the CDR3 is TGTGCCAGTAGTATCATGGACAGGGGCGGATACGAGCAGTACTTC. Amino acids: CASSIMDRGGYEQYF.

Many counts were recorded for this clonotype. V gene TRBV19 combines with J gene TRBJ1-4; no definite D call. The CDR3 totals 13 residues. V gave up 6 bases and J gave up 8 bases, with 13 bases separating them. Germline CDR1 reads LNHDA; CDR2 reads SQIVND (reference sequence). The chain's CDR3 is CASRYAAGEKLFF. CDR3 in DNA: TGTGCCAGTAGATACGCGGCGGGGGAAAAACTGTTTTTT.

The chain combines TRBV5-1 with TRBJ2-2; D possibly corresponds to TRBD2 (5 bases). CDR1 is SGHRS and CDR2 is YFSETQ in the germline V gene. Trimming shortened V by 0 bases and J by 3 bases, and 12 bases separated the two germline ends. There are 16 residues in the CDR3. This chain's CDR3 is CASSLGDTGYTGELFF. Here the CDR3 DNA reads TGCGCCAGCAGCTTGGGAGACACGGGGTACACCGGGGAGCTGTTTTTT.

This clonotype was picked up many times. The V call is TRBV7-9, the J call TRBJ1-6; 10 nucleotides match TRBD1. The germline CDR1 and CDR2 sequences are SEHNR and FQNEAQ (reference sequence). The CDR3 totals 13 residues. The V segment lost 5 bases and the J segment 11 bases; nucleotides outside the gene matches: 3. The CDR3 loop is CASSRDRGAPLHF. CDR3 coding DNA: TGTGCCAGCAGCCGGGACAGGGGTGCACCCCTCCACTTT. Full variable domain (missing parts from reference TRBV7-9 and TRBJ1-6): DTGVSQNPRHKITKRGQNVTFRCDPISEHNRLYWYRQTLGQGPEFLTYFQNEAQLEKSRLLSDRFSAERPKGSFSTLEIQRTEQGDSAMYLCASSRDRGAPLHFGNGTRLTVT.

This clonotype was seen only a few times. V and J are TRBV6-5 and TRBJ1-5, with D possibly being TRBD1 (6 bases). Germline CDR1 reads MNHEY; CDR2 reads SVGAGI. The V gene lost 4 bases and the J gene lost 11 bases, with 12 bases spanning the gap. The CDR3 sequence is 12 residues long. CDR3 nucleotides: TGTGCCAGCAGTTCCCCCGGGGGCACCCAGCATTTT. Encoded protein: CASSSPGGTQHF.

CDR3 sequence reads: CASSPRDLRNTEAFF. CDR3 bases: TGTGCCAGCAGCCCCCGGGACTTACGGAACACTGAAGCTTTCTTT. V and J are TRBV7-9 and TRBJ1-1; possibly TRBD1 for D (5 bases). CDR3 length: 15 amino acids. CDR1 and CDR2 from the germline V gene are SEHNR and FQNEAQ (reference sequence). V lost 5 bases and J 1 base, leaving 14 bases between the germline ends.

The CDR3 reads CASSLRTGGLSNYGYTF. In DNA, the CDR3 is TGTGCCAGCAGCTTGAGGACAGGGGGCCTATCTAACTATGGCTACACCTTC. The rearrangement links TRBV5-5 to TRBJ1-2; 11 bases map to TRBD1. Trimming took 1 base from V and 0 from J; bases not matched to a gene: 5. The CDR3 extends over 17 amino acids. Per germline, CDR1 SGHKS and CDR2 YYEKEE (reference sequence).

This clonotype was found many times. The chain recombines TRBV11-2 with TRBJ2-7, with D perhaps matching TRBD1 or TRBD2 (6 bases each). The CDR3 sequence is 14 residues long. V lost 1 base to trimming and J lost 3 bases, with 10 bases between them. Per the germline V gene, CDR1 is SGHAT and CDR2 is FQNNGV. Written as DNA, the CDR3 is TGTGCCAGCAGCTTAGTACAGGGAGGCTACGAGCAGTACTTC. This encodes CASSLVQGGYEQYF.

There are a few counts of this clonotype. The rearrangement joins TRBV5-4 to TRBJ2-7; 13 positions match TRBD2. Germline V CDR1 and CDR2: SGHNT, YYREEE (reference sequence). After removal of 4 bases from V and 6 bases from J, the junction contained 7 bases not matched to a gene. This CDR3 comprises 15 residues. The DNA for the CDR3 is TGTGCCAGCAGCATCGGGACTAGCGGGGTCTTCGAGCAGTACTTC. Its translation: CASSIGTSGVFEQYF.

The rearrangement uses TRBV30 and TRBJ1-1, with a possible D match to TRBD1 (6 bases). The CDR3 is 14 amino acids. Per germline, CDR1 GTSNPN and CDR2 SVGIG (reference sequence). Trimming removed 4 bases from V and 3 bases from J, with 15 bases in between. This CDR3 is CAWTEGVGDTEAFF. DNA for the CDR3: TGTGCCTGGACCGAGGGGGTTGGTGACACTGAAGCTTTCTTT.

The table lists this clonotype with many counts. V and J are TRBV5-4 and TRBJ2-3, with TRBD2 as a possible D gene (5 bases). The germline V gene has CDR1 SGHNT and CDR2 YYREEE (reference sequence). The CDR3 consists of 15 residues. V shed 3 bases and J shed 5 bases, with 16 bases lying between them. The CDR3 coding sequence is TGTGCCAGCAGCTCCCAACTAGGGTCCGGAGATACGCAGTATTTT. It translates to CASSSQLGSGDTQYF.

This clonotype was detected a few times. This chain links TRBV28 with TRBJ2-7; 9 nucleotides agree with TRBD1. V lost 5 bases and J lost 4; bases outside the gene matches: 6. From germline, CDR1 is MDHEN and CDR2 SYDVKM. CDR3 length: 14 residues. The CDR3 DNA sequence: TGTGCCAGCAGTACCCCGGGACAGGGTTACGAGCAGTACTTC. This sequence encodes CASSTPGQGYEQYF.

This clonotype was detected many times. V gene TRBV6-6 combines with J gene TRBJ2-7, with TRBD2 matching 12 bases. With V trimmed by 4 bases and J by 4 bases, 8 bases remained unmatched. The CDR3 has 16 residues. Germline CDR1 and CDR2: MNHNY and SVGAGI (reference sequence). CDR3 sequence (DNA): TGTGCCAGCAGTTCTGCGACTAGCGGGGGAGTTTACGAGCAGTACTTC. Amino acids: CASSSATSGGVYEQYF.

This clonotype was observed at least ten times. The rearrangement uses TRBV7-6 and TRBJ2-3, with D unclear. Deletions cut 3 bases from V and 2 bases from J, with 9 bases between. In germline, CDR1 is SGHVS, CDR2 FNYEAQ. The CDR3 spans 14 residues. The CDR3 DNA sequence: TGTGCCAGCAGCTTCCCACGCAACACAGATACGCAGTATTTT. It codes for CASSFPRNTDTQYF. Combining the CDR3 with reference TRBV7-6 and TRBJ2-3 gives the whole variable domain GAGVSQSPRYKVTKRGQDVALRCDPISGHVSLYWYRQALGQGPEFLTYFNYEAQQDKSGLPNDRFSAERPEGSISTLTIQRTEQRDSAMYRCASSFPRNTDTQYFGPGTRLTVL.

CDR3 bases: TGTGCCAGCAGCTCGACAGCCCGAGGGGCTAACTATGGCTACACCTTC. This gives the protein CASSSTARGANYGYTF. The V call is TRBV7-9, the J call TRBJ1-2, with D perhaps matching TRBD1 (5 bases). Germline loops: CDR1 SEHNR, CDR2 FQNEAQ (reference sequence). The CDR3 sequence is 16 residues long. Trimming took off 4 bases at V and 0 bases at J, with 15 bases between the two ends.

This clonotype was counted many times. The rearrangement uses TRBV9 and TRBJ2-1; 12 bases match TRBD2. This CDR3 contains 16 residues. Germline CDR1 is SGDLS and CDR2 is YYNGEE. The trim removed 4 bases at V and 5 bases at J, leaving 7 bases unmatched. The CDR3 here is CASSSRTSGTHNEQFF. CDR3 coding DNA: TGTGCCAGCAGCTCTCGGACTAGCGGGACACACAATGAGCAGTTCTTC.

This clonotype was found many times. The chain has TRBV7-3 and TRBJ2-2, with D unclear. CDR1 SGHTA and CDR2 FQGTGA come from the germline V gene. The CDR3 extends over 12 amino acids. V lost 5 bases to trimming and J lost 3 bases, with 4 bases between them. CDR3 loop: CASSLHTGELFF. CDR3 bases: TGTGCCAGCAGCCTACACACCGGGGAGCTGTTTTTT.

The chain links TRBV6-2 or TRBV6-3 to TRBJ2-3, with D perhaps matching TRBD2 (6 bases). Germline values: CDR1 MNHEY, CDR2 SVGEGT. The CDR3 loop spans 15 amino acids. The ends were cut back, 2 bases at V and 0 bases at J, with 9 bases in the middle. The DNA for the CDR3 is TGTGCCAGCAGTTACCCGGGAGCAAGCACAGATACGCAGTATTTT. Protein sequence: CASSYPGASTDTQYF.

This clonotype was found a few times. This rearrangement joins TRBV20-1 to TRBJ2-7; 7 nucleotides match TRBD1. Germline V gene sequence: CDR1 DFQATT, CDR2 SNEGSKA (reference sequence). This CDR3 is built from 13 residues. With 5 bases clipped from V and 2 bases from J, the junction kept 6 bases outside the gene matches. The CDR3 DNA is TGCAGTGCTGGGACAGTCCTAGCCTACGAGCAGTACTTC. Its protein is CSAGTVLAYEQYF.

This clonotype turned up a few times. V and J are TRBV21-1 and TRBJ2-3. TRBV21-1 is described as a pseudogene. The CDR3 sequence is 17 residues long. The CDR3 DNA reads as TGTGCCAGCAGCACGTACCTAAGACCCGTCCTGGAGGATACGCAGTATTTT. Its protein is CASSTYLRPVLEDTQYF.